Presented here are 7 T cell receptor beta chains from one specimen sequenced in a study of T-cell reconstitution after alpha-beta-depleted transplantation in children. The library targeted TCRbeta and was prepared with unique molecular identifiers. TCRdb re-analysed the PCR reads in MiXCR, keeping a single row per CDR3 protein. The repertoire has more than 85,000 distinct CDR3 sequences, roughly 6% of them found once; the top ten carry approximately 6.6%. Sequenced material: PBMCs, mostly from graft donor cells, taken 60 days after TCRalphabeta/CD19-depleted stem cell transplant. The origin of the receptors is a female patient between 2 and 15 years old who had a stem cell transplant for Fanconi anemia, so the T cells may come from the graft donor.

V and J are TRBV20-1 and TRBJ2-7; TRBD2 agrees at 10 bases. CDR1 is DFQATT and CDR2 is SNEGSKA in the germline V gene (reference sequence). Losses at the gene ends were 1 base for V and 0 bases for J; bases not matched to a gene: 6. The CDR3 sequence is 16 residues long. This chain's CDR3 is CSARGLAGAPSYEQYF. CDR3 bases: TGCAGTGCTAGAGGACTAGCGGGTGCCCCCTCCTACGAGCAGTACTTC.

In this sample, this clonotype turned up many times. The chain combines TRBV5-1 with TRBJ2-1, with D unresolved. Germline CDR1 and CDR2: SGHRS and YFSETQ. The V gene lost 0 bases and the J gene lost 0 bases, with 7 bases spanning the gap. This CDR3 comprises 15 residues. CDR3 amino acids: CASSLGLHSYNEQFF. DNA for the CDR3: TGCGCCAGCAGCTTGGGATTGCACTCCTACAATGAGCAGTTCTTC.

In this sample, this clonotype turned up many times. The CDR3 loop is CSADTYNEQFF. CDR3 bases: TGCAGTGCTGACACCTACAATGAGCAGTTCTTC. This chain connects TRBV20-1 to TRBJ2-1; D is ambiguous. The CDR3 contains 11 residues. V was clipped by 5 bases and J by 2 bases, with 4 bases between them. CDR1 is DFQATT, CDR2 SNEGSKA, per germline (reference sequence).

The sample holds many counts of this clonotype. The genes are TRBV20-1 and TRBJ2-3; D tentatively reads TRBD1 or TRBD2 (5 bases each). Germline CDR1 reads DFQATT; CDR2 reads SNEGSKA (reference sequence). This CDR3 is built from 14 residues. V lost 6 bases and J 5 bases, leaving 18 bases between the germline ends. Here the CDR3 DNA reads TGCAGTGCAGGGACCCCCGGTCGTGGAGATACGCAGTATTTT. Translating it yields CSAGTPGRGDTQYF.

This clonotype was observed at least ten times. The chain links TRBV6-1 to TRBJ2-7; D not certain. Germline V gene data show CDR1 as MNHNS and CDR2 as SASEGT. This CDR3 is built from 14 residues. V lost 4 bases and J lost 4, with 14 bases in between. The CDR3 nucleotides read TGTGCCAGCAGTGGGCCGTTCAATTATTACGAGCAGTACTTC. This translates into CASSGPFNYYEQYF.

The table lists this clonotype with many counts. A much larger clone is a single base away; this may be a read error. This chain uses TRBV5-1 with TRBJ2-3; the D call may be TRBD1 or TRBD2 (5 bases each). Germline assignment: CDR1 SGHRS and CDR2 YFSETQ. The CDR3 covers 13 residues. The ends were cut back, 3 bases at V and 0 bases at J, with 5 bases in the middle. The DNA of the CDR3 is TGCGCCAGCAGCTGGGACAGCACAGATACGCAGTATTTT. Translating it yields CASSWDSTDTQYF. The complete variable domain, with remaining parts taken from reference TRBV5-1 and TRBJ2-3, reads KAGVTQTPRYLIKTRGQQVTLSCSPISGHRSVSWYQQTPGQGLQFLFEYFSETQRNKGNFPGRFSGRQFSNSRSEMNVSTLELGDSALYLCASSWDSTDTQYFGPGTRLTVL.

V usage is TRBV2 and J usage is TRBJ1-1; D is ambiguous. This CDR3 has 11 amino acids. The V and J ends lost 5 bases and 9 bases respectively, with 10 bases between them. Germline lookup yields CDR1 SNHLY and CDR2 FYNNEI. The DNA for the CDR3 is TGTGCCAGCAGTTTCAGCCTTCAAGCTTTCTTT. Protein: CASSFSLQAFF. The variable domain in full, completed from reference TRBV2 and TRBJ1-1, reads EPEVTQTPSHQVTQMGQEVILRCVPISNHLYFYWYRQILGQKVEFLVSFYNNEISEKSEIFDDQFSVERPDGSNFTLKIRSTKLEDSAMYFCASSFSLQAFFGQGTRLTVV.